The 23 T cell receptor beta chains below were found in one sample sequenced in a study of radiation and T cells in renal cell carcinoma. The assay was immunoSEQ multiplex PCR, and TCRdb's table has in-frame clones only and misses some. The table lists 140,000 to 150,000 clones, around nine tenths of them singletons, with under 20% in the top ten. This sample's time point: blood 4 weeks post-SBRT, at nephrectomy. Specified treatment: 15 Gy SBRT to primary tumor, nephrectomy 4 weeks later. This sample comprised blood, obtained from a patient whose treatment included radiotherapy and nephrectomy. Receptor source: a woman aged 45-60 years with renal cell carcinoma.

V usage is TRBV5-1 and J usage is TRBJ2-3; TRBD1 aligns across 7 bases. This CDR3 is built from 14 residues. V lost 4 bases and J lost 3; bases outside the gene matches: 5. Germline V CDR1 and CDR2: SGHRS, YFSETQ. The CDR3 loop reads CASSTGTVTDTQYF. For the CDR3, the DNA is TGCGCCAGCAGCACCGGGACAGTAACAGATACGCAGTATTTT.

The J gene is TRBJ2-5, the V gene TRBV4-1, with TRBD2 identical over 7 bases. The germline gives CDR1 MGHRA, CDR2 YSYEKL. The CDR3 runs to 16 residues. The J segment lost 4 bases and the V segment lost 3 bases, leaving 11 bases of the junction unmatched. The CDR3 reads CASSQVAGEVGETQYF. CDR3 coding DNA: TGCGCCAGCAGCCAGGTTGCGGGAGAGGTTGGAGAGACCCAGTACTTC.

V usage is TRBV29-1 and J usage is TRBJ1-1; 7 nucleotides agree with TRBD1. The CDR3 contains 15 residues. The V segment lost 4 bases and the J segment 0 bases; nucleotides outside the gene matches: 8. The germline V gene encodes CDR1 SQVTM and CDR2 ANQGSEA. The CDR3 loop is CSVVPQGDMNTEAFF. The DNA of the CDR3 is TGCAGCGTTGTCCCCCAGGGGGACATGAACACTGAAGCTTTCTTT.

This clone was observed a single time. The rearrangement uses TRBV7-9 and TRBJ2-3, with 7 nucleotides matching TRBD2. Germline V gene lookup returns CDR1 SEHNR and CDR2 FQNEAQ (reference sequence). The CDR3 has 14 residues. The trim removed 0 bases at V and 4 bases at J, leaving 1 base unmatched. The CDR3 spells CASSLAGGADTQYF. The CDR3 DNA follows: TGTGCCAGCAGCTTAGCGGGAGGGGCAGATACGCAGTATTTT.

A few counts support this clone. The CDR3 sequence is CASSTTVYTSTEAFF. CDR3 bases: TGTGCCAGTAGTACAACAGTATACACCAGCACTGAAGCTTTCTTT. The chain joins TRBV19 to TRBJ1-1, with unresolved D. The CDR3 is 15 residues long. V gave up 4 bases and J gave up 4 bases, with 16 bases separating them. Per the germline V gene, CDR1 is LNHDA and CDR2 is SQIVND (reference sequence). The full variable domain, in which reference TRBV19 and TRBJ1-1 provide the parts outside the CDR3, is DGGITQSPKYLFRKEGQNVTLSCEQNLNHDAMYWYRQDPGQGLRLIYYSQIVNDFQKGDIAEGYSVSREKKESFPLTVTSAQKNPTAFYLCASSTTVYTSTEAFFGQGTRLTVV.

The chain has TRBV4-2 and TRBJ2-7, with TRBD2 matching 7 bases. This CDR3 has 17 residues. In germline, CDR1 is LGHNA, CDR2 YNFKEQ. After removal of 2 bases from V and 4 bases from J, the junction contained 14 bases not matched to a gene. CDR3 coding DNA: TGTGCCAGCAGCCAACGGACACTAGCGTCCCCAGGGTACGAGCAGTACTTC. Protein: CASSQRTLASPGYEQYF.

The CDR3 DNA reads as TGTGCCAGCAGCCCGTACCCTTTGAGGGAGTCGCTTCGGAATTCACCCCTCCACTTT. It is translated as CASSPYPLRESLRNSPLHF. This rearrangement joins TRBV7-2 to TRBJ1-6; the D is unclear. Germline lookup yields CDR1 SGHTA and CDR2 FQGNSA. The CDR3 extends over 19 amino acids. The V gene lost 5 bases and the J gene lost 7 bases, with 27 bases spanning the gap.

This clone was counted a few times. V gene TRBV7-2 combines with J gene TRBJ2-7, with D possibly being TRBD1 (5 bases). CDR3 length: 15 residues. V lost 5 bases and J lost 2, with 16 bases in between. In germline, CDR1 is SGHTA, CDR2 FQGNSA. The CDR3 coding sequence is TGTGCCAGCAGCCCGACGTCGGACAACACCTACGAGCAGTACTTC. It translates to CASSPTSDNTYEQYF.

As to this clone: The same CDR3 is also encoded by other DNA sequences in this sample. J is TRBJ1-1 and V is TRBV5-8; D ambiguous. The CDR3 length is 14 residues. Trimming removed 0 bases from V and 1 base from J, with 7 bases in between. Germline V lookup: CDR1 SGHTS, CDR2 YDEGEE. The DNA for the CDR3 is TGTGCCAGCAGCTTGGAGTCGGGGAACACTGAAGCTTTCTTT. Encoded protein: CASSLESGNTEAFF.

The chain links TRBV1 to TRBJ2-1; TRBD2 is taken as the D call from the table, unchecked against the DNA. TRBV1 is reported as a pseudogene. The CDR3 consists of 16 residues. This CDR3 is CTSSRLLADFRNEQFF. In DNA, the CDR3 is TGCACCAGCAGCCGCCTTCTAGCTGACTTTAGGAATGAGCAGTTCTTC.

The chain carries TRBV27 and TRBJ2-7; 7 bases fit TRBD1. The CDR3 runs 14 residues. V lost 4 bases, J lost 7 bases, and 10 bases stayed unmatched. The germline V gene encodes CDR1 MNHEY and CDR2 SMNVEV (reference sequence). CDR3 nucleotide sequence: TGTGCCAGCAGTTACCGGGACAGTACGGTTGAGCAGTACTTC. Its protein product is CASSYRDSTVEQYF.

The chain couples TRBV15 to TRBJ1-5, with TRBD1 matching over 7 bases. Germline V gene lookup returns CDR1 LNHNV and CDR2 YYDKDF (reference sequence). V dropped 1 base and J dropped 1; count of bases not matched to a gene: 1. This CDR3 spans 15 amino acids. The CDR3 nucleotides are TGTGCCACCAGCAGAGCGGGACAGAGCAATCAGCCCCAGCATTTT. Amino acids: CATSRAGQSNQPQHF.

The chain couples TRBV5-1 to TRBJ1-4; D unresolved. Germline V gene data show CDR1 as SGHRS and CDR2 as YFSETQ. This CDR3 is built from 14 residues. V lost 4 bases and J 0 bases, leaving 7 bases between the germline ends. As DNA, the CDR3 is TGCGCCAGCAGCAGGGAGTCAACTAATGAAAAACTGTTTTTT. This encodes CASSRESTNEKLFF.

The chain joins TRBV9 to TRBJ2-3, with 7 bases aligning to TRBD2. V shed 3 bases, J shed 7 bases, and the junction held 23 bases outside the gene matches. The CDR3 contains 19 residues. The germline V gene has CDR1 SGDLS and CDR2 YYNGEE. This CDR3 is CASSETPYPGTTPLNTQYF. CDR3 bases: TGTGCCAGCAGCGAAACCCCTTATCCCGGGACTACCCCTTTGAATACGCAGTATTTT.

The CDR3 here is CASSLDSSGANVLTF. The DNA of the CDR3 is TGCGCCAGCAGCTTGGACAGCTCTGGGGCCAACGTCCTGACTTTC. V gene TRBV5-1 combines with J gene TRBJ2-6, with unresolved D. Germline-derived CDR1 and CDR2 are SGHRS and YFSETQ. V was pared by 0 bases and J by 0 bases, with 4 bases between. This CDR3 has 15 residues.

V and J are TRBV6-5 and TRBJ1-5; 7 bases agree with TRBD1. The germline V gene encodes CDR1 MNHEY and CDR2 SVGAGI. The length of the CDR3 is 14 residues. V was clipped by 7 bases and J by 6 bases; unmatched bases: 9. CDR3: CASKGQTRGQPQHF. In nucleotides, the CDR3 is TGTGCCAGCAAGGGACAGACCCGGGGTCAGCCCCAGCATTTT.

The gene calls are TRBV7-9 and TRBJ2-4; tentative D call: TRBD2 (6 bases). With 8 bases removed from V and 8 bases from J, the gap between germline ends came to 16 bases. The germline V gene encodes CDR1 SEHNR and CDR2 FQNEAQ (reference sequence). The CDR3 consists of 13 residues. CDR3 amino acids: CASRRDGEDIQYF. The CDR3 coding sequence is TGTGCCAGCCGGCGGGACGGGGAGGACATTCAGTACTTC.

The CDR3 loop is CASSPSGALDSPSGANVLTF. The CDR3 DNA reads as TGTGCCAGTAGTCCTTCGGGGGCGTTGGACTCCCCGTCTGGGGCCAACGTCCTGACTTTC. The J gene is TRBJ2-6, the V gene TRBV19; D is tentatively TRBD1 or TRBD2 (6 bases each). Germline V gives CDR1 LNHDA, CDR2 SQIVND (reference sequence). V lost 5 bases and J lost 1, with 24 bases in between. This CDR3 has 20 residues.

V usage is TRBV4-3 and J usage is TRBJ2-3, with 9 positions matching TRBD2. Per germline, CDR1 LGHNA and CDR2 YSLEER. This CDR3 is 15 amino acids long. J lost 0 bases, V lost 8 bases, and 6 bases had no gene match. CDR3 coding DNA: TGCGCCAGCGGGCCTAGCGGGGCTAGCACAGATACGCAGTATTTT. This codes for CASGPSGASTDTQYF.

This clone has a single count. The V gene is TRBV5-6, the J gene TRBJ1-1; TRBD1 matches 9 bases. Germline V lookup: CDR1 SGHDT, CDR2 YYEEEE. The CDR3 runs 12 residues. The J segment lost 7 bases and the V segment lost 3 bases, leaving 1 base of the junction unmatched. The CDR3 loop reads CASSWTGVEAFF. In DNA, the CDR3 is TGTGCCAGCAGCTGGACAGGGGTTGAAGCTTTCTTT.

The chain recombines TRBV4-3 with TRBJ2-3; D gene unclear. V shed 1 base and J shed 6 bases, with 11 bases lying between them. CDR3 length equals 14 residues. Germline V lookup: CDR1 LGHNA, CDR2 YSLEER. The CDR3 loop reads CASSQVLGSDTQYF. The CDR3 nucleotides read TGCGCCAGCAGCCAAGTTCTGGGGTCGGATACGCAGTATTTT.

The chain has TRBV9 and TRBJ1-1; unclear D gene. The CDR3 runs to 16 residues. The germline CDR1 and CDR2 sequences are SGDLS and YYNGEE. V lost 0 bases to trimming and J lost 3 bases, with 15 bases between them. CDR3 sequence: CASSVGGQAPYTEAFF. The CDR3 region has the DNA TGTGCCAGCAGCGTAGGAGGGCAGGCACCATACACTGAAGCTTTCTTT.

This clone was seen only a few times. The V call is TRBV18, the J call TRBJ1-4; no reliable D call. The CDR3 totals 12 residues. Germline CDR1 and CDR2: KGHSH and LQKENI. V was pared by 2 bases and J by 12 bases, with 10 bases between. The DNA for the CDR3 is TGTGCCAGCTCACCAAGGGAGGGAGAACTGTTTTTT. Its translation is CASSPREGELFF.